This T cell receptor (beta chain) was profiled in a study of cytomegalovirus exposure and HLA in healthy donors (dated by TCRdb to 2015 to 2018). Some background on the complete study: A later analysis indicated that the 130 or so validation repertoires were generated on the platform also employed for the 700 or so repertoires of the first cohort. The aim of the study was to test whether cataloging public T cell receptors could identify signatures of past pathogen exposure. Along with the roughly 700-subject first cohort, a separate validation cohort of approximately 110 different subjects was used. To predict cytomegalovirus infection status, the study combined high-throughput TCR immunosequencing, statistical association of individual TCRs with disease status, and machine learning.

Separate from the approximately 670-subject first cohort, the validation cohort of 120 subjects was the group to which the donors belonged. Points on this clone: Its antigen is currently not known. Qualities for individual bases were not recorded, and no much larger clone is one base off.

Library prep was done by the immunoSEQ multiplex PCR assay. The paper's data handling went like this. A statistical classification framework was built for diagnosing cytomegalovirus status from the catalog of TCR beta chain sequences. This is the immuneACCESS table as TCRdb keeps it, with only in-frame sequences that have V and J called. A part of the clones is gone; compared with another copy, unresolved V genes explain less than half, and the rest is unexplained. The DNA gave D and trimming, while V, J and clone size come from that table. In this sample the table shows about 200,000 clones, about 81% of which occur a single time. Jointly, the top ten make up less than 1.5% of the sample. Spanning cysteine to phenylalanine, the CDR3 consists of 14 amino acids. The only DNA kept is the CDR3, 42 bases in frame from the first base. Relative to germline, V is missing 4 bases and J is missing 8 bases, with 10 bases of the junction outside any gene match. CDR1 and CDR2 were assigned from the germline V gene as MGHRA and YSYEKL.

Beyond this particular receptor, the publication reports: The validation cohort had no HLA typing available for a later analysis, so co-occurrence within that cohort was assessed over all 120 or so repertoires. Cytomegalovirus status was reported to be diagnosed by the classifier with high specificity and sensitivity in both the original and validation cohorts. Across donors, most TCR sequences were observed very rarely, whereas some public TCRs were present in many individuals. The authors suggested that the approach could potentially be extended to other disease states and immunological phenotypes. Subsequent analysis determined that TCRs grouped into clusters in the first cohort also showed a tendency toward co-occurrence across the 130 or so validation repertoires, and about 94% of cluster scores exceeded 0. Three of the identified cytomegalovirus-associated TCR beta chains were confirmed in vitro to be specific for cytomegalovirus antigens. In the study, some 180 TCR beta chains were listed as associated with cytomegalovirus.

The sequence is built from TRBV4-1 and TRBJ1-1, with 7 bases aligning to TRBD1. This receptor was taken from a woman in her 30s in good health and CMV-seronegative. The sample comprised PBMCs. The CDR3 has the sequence CASSREDRDGEAFF. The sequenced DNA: TGCGCCAGCAGCCGGGAAGACAGGGATGGGGAAGCTTTCTTT.